Shown below are 20 T cell receptor beta chains from a single sample sequenced in a study of response to subunit inactivated influenza vaccine. TCRdb fed the RT-PCR reads into MiXCR, producing one record per CDR3 protein. The sample has 530,000 or so distinct CDR3 sequences, 12% seen once. Material: PBMCs from blood, obtained on the day of vaccination. These TCRs come from a man aged 50 to 59 who received an inactivated influenza vaccine.

This clonotype was observed a handful of times. The rearrangement uses TRBV28 and TRBJ2-3; 7 nucleotides align to TRBD2. The germline CDR1 and CDR2 sequences are MDHEN and SYDVKM. There are 15 residues in the CDR3. Trimming took 6 bases from V and 0 from J; bases not matched to a gene: 6. The CDR3 DNA follows: TGTGCCAGCAGCTCCGGGACTACCAGCACAGATACGCAGTATTTT. Residues: CASSSGTTSTDTQYF.

This clonotype was observed a few times. V and J are TRBV10-3 and TRBJ1-1; 7 bases are shared with TRBD1. V was clipped by 2 bases and J by 3 bases; unmatched bases: 18. CDR1 is ENHRY, CDR2 SYGVKD, per germline. The CDR3 is made up of 19 amino acids. For the CDR3, the DNA is TGTGCCATCAGTGAGAAAGTTCCGGGACAGCCCTGGAAAGACACTGAAGCTTTCTTT. This codes for CAISEKVPGQPWKDTEAFF.

The rearrangement uses TRBV5-1 and TRBJ2-5; D call uncertain. Trimming removed 5 bases from V and 4 bases from J, with 6 bases in between. The CDR3 spans 11 residues. Germline CDR1 and CDR2: SGHRS and YFSETQ. CDR3 coding DNA: TGCGCCAGCAGAGTCACAGAGACCCAGTACTTC. Translated: CASRVTETQYF.

This clonotype was observed a few times. This chain connects TRBV30 to TRBJ2-7; TRBD1 or TRBD2 may be the D gene (6 bases each). In germline, CDR1 is GTSNPN, CDR2 SVGIG (reference sequence). The CDR3 runs 15 residues. V lost 1 base and J lost 0, with 13 bases in between. DNA of the CDR3: TGTGCCTGGAGTGCAGCCAGGGGACTCTCCTACGAGCAGTACTTC. Its protein product is CAWSAARGLSYEQYF.

The table lists this clonotype with a few counts. The chain joins TRBV7-9 to TRBJ2-1, with D perhaps being TRBD1 or TRBD2 (7 bases each). The CDR3 covers 16 residues. The germline gives CDR1 SEHNR, CDR2 FQNEAQ (reference sequence). V was clipped by 3 bases and J by 6 bases, with 18 bases between them. CDR3 residues: CASSLGGGSSSNEQFF. CDR3 coding DNA: TGTGCCAGCAGCTTGGGAGGGGGCTCGAGTTCCAATGAGCAGTTCTTC.

This clonotype has more than one count but fewer than ten. The chain is built from TRBV7-6 and TRBJ2-1; 9 bases fit TRBD2. The CDR3 totals 17 residues. Germline V CDR1 and CDR2: SGHVS, FNYEAQ. V gave up 5 bases and J gave up 4 bases; unmatched junction bases: 12. The CDR3 DNA reads TGTGCCAGCAGCCCCCTGGGGGCGGGAGGGAGGTACAATGAGCAGTTCTTC. Protein product: CASSPLGAGGRYNEQFF.

This clonotype was recorded many times. The CDR3 is CASSLQDRDSPPDSGANVLTF. CDR3 nucleotides: TGTGCCAGCAGTCTACAAGACAGGGATAGCCCTCCCGACTCTGGGGCCAACGTCCTGACTTTC. This sequence joins TRBV28 and TRBJ2-6; 7 nucleotides line up with TRBD1. V was pared by 5 bases and J by 0 bases, with 19 bases of the junction left unmatched. Germline V gives CDR1 MDHEN, CDR2 SYDVKM. This CDR3 has 21 amino acids. The complete variable domain, with remaining parts taken from reference TRBV28 and TRBJ2-6, reads DVKVTQSSRYLVKRTGEKVFLECVQDMDHENMFWYRQDPGLGLRLIYFSYDVKMKEKGDIPEGYSVSREKKERFSLILESASTNQTSMYLCASSLQDRDSPPDSGANVLTFGAGSRLTVL.

This clonotype was detected only a few times. J is TRBJ1-6 and V is TRBV25-1; TRBD1 is a possible D gene (6 bases). Germline V gene lookup returns CDR1 MGHDK and CDR2 SYGVNS. CDR3 length: 17 amino acids. The V gene lost 7 bases and the J gene lost 0 bases, with 16 bases spanning the gap. CDR3 sequence: CASKGGGQSSYNSPLHF. As DNA, the CDR3 is TGTGCCAGCAAAGGTGGGGGGCAGAGCTCCTATAATTCACCCCTCCACTTT.

About this clonotype: At one end the junction does not follow the germline gene, possibly because of a read error. The chain has TRBV29-1 and TRBJ2-5, with 9 bases that match TRBD1. The CDR3 has 10 amino acids. Germline CDR1 and CDR2: SQVTM and ANQGSEA. CDR3 nucleotides: TGCAGCGTTAAGGACAGGGGCTTGGACTTC. It encodes CSVKDRGLDF.

Only a few counts were recorded for this clonotype. The rearrangement joins TRBV3-1 to TRBJ2-3, with D maybe TRBD2 (6 bases). The CDR3 has 15 residues. Deletions cut 2 bases from V and 2 bases from J, with 11 bases between. In germline, CDR1 is LGHDT, CDR2 YNNKEL (reference sequence). CDR3: CASSQMAGSTDTQYF. In nucleotides, the CDR3 is TGTGCCAGCAGCCAAATGGCGGGGTCCACAGATACGCAGTATTTT.

The sample holds a few counts of this clonotype. V and J are TRBV3-1 and TRBJ2-5, with D unclear. Germline values: CDR1 LGHDT, CDR2 YNNKEL (reference sequence). Trimming pared 0 bases from V and 12 bases from J, leaving 11 bases between. This CDR3 is 12 amino acids long. The CDR3 bases are TGTGCCAGCAGCCAAGATCGGCTTCTAAAGTACTTC. Encoded protein: CASSQDRLLKYF.

This clonotype was counted ten times or more. J is TRBJ1-4 and V is TRBV3-1; D remains ambiguous. Germline values: CDR1 LGHDT, CDR2 YNNKEL (reference sequence). The CDR3 covers 16 residues. Trimming shortened V by 4 bases and J by 3 bases, and 15 bases separated the two germline ends. In nucleotides, the CDR3 is TGTGCCAGCAGCCTTGGCGGTAGAAGGCCTAATGAAAAACTGTTTTTT. It translates to CASSLGGRRPNEKLFF.

In its sample, this clonotype was seen many times. This chain connects TRBV29-1 to TRBJ1-2; D unresolved. The CDR3 length is 8 residues. CDR1 SQVTM and CDR2 ANQGSEA come from the germline V gene. Trimming removed 1 base from V and 9 bases from J, with 0 bases in between. The CDR3 coding sequence is TGCAGCGTTGAAGGCTACACCTTC. It encodes CSVEGYTF.

This clonotype was seen many times. This sequence joins TRBV3-1 and TRBJ2-1; no reliable D call. This CDR3 is 11 amino acids long. In germline, CDR1 is LGHDT, CDR2 YNNKEL (reference sequence). V was trimmed by 6 bases and J by 2 bases, leaving 2 bases between them. Here the CDR3 reads CASRAYNEQFF. The CDR3 bases are TGTGCCAGCAGGGCCTACAATGAGCAGTTCTTC.

This clonotype was seen more than once but under ten times. The rearrangement joins TRBV4-1 to TRBJ1-4, with 11 bases that match TRBD1. The V segment lost 7 bases and the J segment 6 bases; nucleotides outside the gene matches: 4. Germline values: CDR1 MGHRA, CDR2 YSYEKL. This CDR3 comprises 14 residues. CDR3 sequence reads: CASTRDRGDEKLFF. In DNA form, the CDR3 reads TGCGCCAGCACCCGGGACAGGGGGGATGAAAAACTGTTTTTT.

The rearrangement uses TRBV20-1 and TRBJ2-2, with 7 bases identical to TRBD2. The CDR3 consists of 13 residues. Germline V gene data show CDR1 as DFQATT and CDR2 as SNEGSKA (reference sequence). Germline trimming cut 6 bases from V and 2 bases from J; bases unmatched to any gene: 3. The CDR3 here is CSAKAGNTGELFF. In nucleotides, the CDR3 is TGCAGTGCAAAAGCGGGAAACACCGGGGAGCTGTTTTTT.

This clonotype came up many times. J is TRBJ2-1 and V is TRBV6-5; maybe TRBD1 (6 bases). Trimming cost V 0 bases and J 5 bases, with 14 bases left between them. The CDR3 runs 16 residues. Germline loops: CDR1 MNHEY, CDR2 SVGAGI. As DNA, the CDR3 is TGTGCCAGCAGTTACTCACAGGGTACCCCAAACAATGAGCAGTTCTTC. Translation: CASSYSQGTPNNEQFF.

The chain couples TRBV30 to TRBJ1-5; the match to TRBD1 covers 9 bases. CDR1 and CDR2 (germline): GTSNPN, SVGIG (reference sequence). Trimming removed 3 bases from V and 6 bases from J; junction bases left unmatched: 3. The CDR3 has 13 amino acids. This CDR3 reads CAWRGQGGQPQHF. The DNA of the CDR3 is TGTGCCTGGAGGGGACAGGGAGGTCAGCCCCAGCATTTT.

CDR3 bases: TGTGCCACCAGTGATTTGGGGGACATCCCAGATACGCAGTATTTT. Amino acid sequence: CATSDLGDIPDTQYF. The chain carries TRBV24-1 and TRBJ2-3, with D possibly being TRBD1 (6 bases). The CDR3 runs to 15 residues. Trimming took 0 bases from V and 4 from J, leaving 10 bases between them. Germline CDR1 KGHDR, CDR2 SFDVKD.

This clonotype was found many times. The genes are TRBV3-1 and TRBJ1-2, with D hard to call. The CDR3 runs to 15 residues. V was trimmed by 2 bases and J by 8 bases, leaving 18 bases between them. Per germline, CDR1 LGHDT and CDR2 YNNKEL (reference sequence). CDR3 loop: CASSQSGRRAGGYTF. Here the CDR3 DNA reads TGTGCCAGCAGCCAAAGCGGGCGGAGAGCTGGCGGCTACACCTTC.